One and the same sample provided the 30 T cell receptor beta chains below, sequenced in a study of cytomegalovirus exposure and HLA in healthy donors. PCR primers comprised 60 Vbeta and 13 Jbeta primers. Measured with immunoSEQ multiplex PCR; TCRdb has only the in-frame clones, and not every one. The sample comprises more than 110,000 clones, approximately 80% of which are singletons, and 3% to 5% rests with the top ten. Source material: PBMCs. The receptors stem from a male donor in good health and CMV-seronegative.

V usage is TRBV30 and J usage is TRBJ2-2; tentatively, D is TRBD1 (5 bases). Germline CDR1 and CDR2: GTSNPN and SVGIG (reference sequence). V was shortened by 4 bases and J by 7 bases, with 10 bases between the two germline ends. The CDR3 sequence is 12 residues long. The DNA of the CDR3 is TGTGCCTGGACGATCCAGGGCGGGGAGCTGTTTTTT. This translates into CAWTIQGGELFF.

The chain links TRBV11-3 to TRBJ1-1; D uncertain. V lost 0 bases and J 4 bases, leaving 6 bases between the germline ends. This CDR3 comprises 13 residues. The germline gives CDR1 SGHNT, CDR2 YENEEA. The DNA for the CDR3 is TGTGCCAGCAGCTTAGAGAGAAGCACTGAAGCTTTCTTT. This encodes CASSLERSTEAFF.

The gene calls are TRBV5-1 and TRBJ2-1; 15 bases are shared with TRBD2. This CDR3 region has 17 residues. The V gene end was trimmed by 4 bases and the J gene end by 4 bases; junction bases not matched to a gene: 6. Per the germline V gene, CDR1 is SGHRS and CDR2 is YFSETQ. The CDR3 DNA sequence: TGCGCCAGCAGCCCACCCGGGACTAGCGGGGGGTACAATGAGCAGTTCTTC. Protein product: CASSPPGTSGGYNEQFF.

V is TRBV19 and J is TRBJ1-5; D is perhaps TRBD1 (6 bases). This CDR3 region has 15 residues. The germline CDR1 and CDR2 sequences are LNHDA and SQIVND (reference sequence). With 5 bases removed from V and 4 bases from J, the gap between germline ends came to 15 bases. Here the CDR3 DNA reads TGTGCCAGTAGTTATTTACAGGGTTGGAATCAGCCCCAGCATTTT. Its translation: CASSYLQGWNQPQHF. The full variable domain, with the rest looked up from reference TRBV19 and TRBJ1-5, is DGGITQSPKYLFRKEGQNVTLSCEQNLNHDAMYWYRQDPGQGLRLIYYSQIVNDFQKGDIAEGYSVSREKKESFPLTVTSAQKNPTAFYLCASSYLQGWNQPQHFGDGTRLSIL.

The genes are TRBV7-8 and TRBJ1-1; 7 bases fit TRBD1. Germline-derived CDR1 and CDR2 are SGHVS and FQNEAQ. The CDR3 runs 13 residues. V was clipped by 5 bases and J by 5 bases; unmatched bases: 5. CDR3: CASSADRETEAFF. CDR3 coding DNA: TGTGCCAGCAGCGCCGACAGGGAAACTGAAGCTTTCTTT.

The V and J genes are TRBV18 and TRBJ2-3; 8 bases agree with TRBD2. J gave up 4 bases and V 6 bases, and 9 bases lay outside the gene matches. CDR1 is KGHSH, CDR2 LQKENI, per germline. This CDR3 has 15 amino acids. CDR3 DNA sequence: TGTGCCAGCTCGACGTACAGCGGGAGTGCAGATACGCAGTATTTT. Encoded protein: CASSTYSGSADTQYF.

CDR3 region: CASSLPRGTDTQYF. Written as DNA, the CDR3 is TGTGCCAGCAGCCTCCCCAGGGGCACAGATACGCAGTATTTT. V is TRBV5-4 and J is TRBJ2-3; weak D call: TRBD1 (5 bases). Germline V gene sequence: CDR1 SGHNT, CDR2 YYREEE (reference sequence). Trimming removed 4 bases at V and 1 base at J, with 10 bases between. This CDR3 has 14 amino acids.

This chain uses TRBV7-9 with TRBJ2-7; 7 bases agree with TRBD2. CDR1 and CDR2 from the germline V gene are SEHNR and FQNEAQ (reference sequence). There are 14 residues in the CDR3. After removal of 6 bases from V and 3 bases from J, the junction contained 8 bases not matched to a gene. CDR3 in DNA: TGTGCCAGCAGTCGCAGTGGGGAGGGCTACGAGCAGTACTTC. Its translation is CASSRSGEGYEQYF.

The chain uses TRBV4-2 and TRBJ2-1; TRBD2 aligns across 12 bases. The V gene end was trimmed by 0 bases and the J gene end by 0 bases; junction bases not matched to a gene: 3. There are 18 residues in the CDR3. The germline V gene encodes CDR1 LGHNA and CDR2 YNFKEQ. The CDR3: CASSQDLAGGPSYNEQFF. As DNA, the CDR3 is TGTGCCAGCAGCCAAGATCTAGCGGGAGGGCCCTCCTACAATGAGCAGTTCTTC.

The V call is TRBV19, the J call TRBJ2-4; 8 bases line up with TRBD2. This CDR3 is built from 16 residues. The V gene's germline CDR1 is LNHDA and CDR2 SQIVND (reference sequence). Trimming took 2 bases from V and 7 from J; bases not matched to a gene: 10. Here the CDR3 DNA reads TGTGCCAGTAGTATATCCGCCGGGACTAGTCATAACATTCAGTACTTC. Translation gives CASSISAGTSHNIQYF.

This clone has just a few counts. This chain joins TRBV9 and TRBJ2-2, with TRBD2 matching over 12 bases. The J segment lost 4 bases and the V segment lost 0 bases, leaving 13 bases of the junction unmatched. This CDR3 is built from 20 residues. CDR1 is SGDLS, CDR2 YYNGEE, per germline. CDR3 DNA sequence: TGTGCCAGCAGCGTAGGGCTAGCGGGAGGGCTCGGGGGCGGCACCGGGGAGCTGTTTTTT. It encodes CASSVGLAGGLGGGTGELFF.

The V and J genes are TRBV5-4 and TRBJ1-6; 7 bases agree with TRBD1. V shed 4 bases and J 10 bases; nucleotides not matched to a gene: 11. The CDR3 loop spans 15 amino acids. Germline CDR1 and CDR2: SGHNT and YYREEE (reference sequence). The CDR3 spells CASSPGDRVNSPLHF. The DNA for the CDR3 is TGTGCCAGCAGCCCCGGGGACAGAGTAAACTCACCCCTCCACTTT.

V and J are TRBV12-5 and TRBJ2-1, with D possibly matching TRBD1 (5 bases). Germline V CDR1 and CDR2: LGHNT, FRNRAP. This CDR3 has 15 amino acids. The V end was cut by 1 base, the J end by 5 bases, with 12 bases between. The CDR3 is CASGLGRVRDNEQFF. As DNA, the CDR3 is TGTGCTAGTGGTTTGGGCCGCGTCAGGGACAATGAGCAGTTCTTC.

CDR3 DNA: TGTGCCAGCAGCTTAGGTAATCGGGACTGGCAGTACTTC. Translated, it gives CASSLGNRDWQYF. This sequence joins TRBV13 and TRBJ2-5, with D perhaps TRBD2 (6 bases). With 0 bases removed from V and 11 bases from J, the gap between germline ends came to 13 bases. In germline, CDR1 is PRHDT, CDR2 FYEKMQ (reference sequence). This CDR3 is built from 13 residues.

The V gene is TRBV18, the J gene TRBJ2-1; 9 positions match TRBD1. This CDR3 is built from 13 residues. Germline CDR1 reads KGHSH; CDR2 reads LQKENI. V dropped 8 bases and J dropped 7; count of bases not matched to a gene: 6. The CDR3 nucleotides read TGTGCCAGCAGCAGACAGGGGGAGAATGAGCAGTTCTTC. Translating it yields CASSRQGENEQFF.

The chain recombines TRBV28 with TRBJ2-7, with a tentative D call TRBD1 (6 bases). Looked up from germline, CDR1 is MDHEN and CDR2 is SYDVKM. This CDR3 spans 14 amino acids. Trimming removed 7 bases at V and 3 bases at J, with 16 bases between. CDR3 amino acids: CASIRTDESYEQYF. The CDR3, as DNA: TGTGCCAGCATCCGGACAGACGAAAGCTACGAGCAGTACTTC.

This clone was counted a few times. The sample contains more than one DNA sequence encoding this CDR3. The V and J genes are TRBV27 and TRBJ2-7; 7 bases line up with TRBD1. Trimming cost V 5 bases and J 0 bases; bases outside gene matches: 1. The CDR3 runs to 13 residues. CDR1 is MNHEY and CDR2 is SMNVEV in the germline V gene (reference sequence). The CDR3 nucleotides read TGTGCCAGCAGTCGGGACAGCTCCTACGAGCAGTACTTC. Translated: CASSRDSSYEQYF.

V gene TRBV11-3 combines with J gene TRBJ2-7; tentatively, D is TRBD2 (5 bases). Trimming took off 1 base at V and 0 bases at J, with 7 bases between the two ends. The CDR3 runs to 14 residues. Per germline, CDR1 SGHNT and CDR2 YENEEA. CDR3: CASSLGGSSYEQYF. CDR3 coding DNA: TGTGCCAGCAGCTTAGGAGGGAGCTCCTACGAGCAGTACTTC.

This clone has only a few counts. The CDR3 sequence: CASSWGGTDSNQPQHF. In DNA, the CDR3 is TGCGCCAGCAGCTGGGGCGGGACAGACAGCAATCAGCCCCAGCATTTT. The chain recombines TRBV5-1 with TRBJ1-5; 7 bases match TRBD1. With V trimmed by 3 bases and J by 1 base, 7 bases remained unmatched. The length of the CDR3 is 16 residues. Germline V gives CDR1 SGHRS, CDR2 YFSETQ.

The J gene is TRBJ1-1, the V gene TRBV5-1, with a weak D call TRBD1 (6 bases). The CDR3 is made up of 16 amino acids. The V gene's germline CDR1 is SGHRS and CDR2 YFSETQ. V was clipped by 4 bases and J by 0 bases, with 16 bases between them. Here the CDR3 reads CASSGTGTTLNTEAFF. CDR3 nucleotides: TGCGCCAGCAGCGGCACCGGGACAACTTTGAACACTGAAGCTTTCTTT.

The chain carries TRBV10-3 and TRBJ1-2; possibly TRBD1 for D (5 bases). Trimming removed 6 bases at V and 4 bases at J, with 9 bases between. This CDR3 spans 12 amino acids. The germline V gene encodes CDR1 ENHRY and CDR2 SYGVKD. The CDR3 loop is CAIRTEVYGYTF. The CDR3 DNA follows: TGTGCCATCAGGACAGAAGTCTATGGCTACACCTTC.

The chain couples TRBV21-1 to TRBJ1-5. TRBV21-1 constitutes a pseudogene. CDR3 length equals 16 residues. CDR3 DNA: TGTGCCAGCCTTCACCCAGTATGGAGGTGCAATCAGCCCCAGCATTTT. This gives the protein CASLHPVWRCNQPQHF.

The V call is TRBV5-4, the J call TRBJ2-1; 8 nucleotides match TRBD2. The V gene's germline CDR1 is SGHNT and CDR2 YYREEE (reference sequence). This CDR3 has 16 residues. V lost 0 bases to trimming and J lost 9 bases; unmatched junction nucleotides: 11. In DNA, the CDR3 is TGTGCCAGCAGCTTGGCCGAGTGGACTAGCAGGGGTGAGCAGTTCTTC. It encodes CASSLAEWTSRGEQFF.

The chain is built from TRBV9 and TRBJ2-3; no reliable D call. Trimming stripped 2 bases from V and 1 base from J, with 5 bases between. This CDR3 has 13 amino acids. Germline-derived CDR1 and CDR2 are SGDLS and YYNGEE. The CDR3 loop reads CASSVSGTDTQYF. For the CDR3, the DNA is TGTGCCAGCAGCGTGAGTGGCACAGATACGCAGTATTTT.

V usage is TRBV5-4 and J usage is TRBJ2-2, with TRBD1 matching 7 bases. The CDR3 is made up of 15 amino acids. The ends lost 4 bases at V and 0 bases at J; junction bases unmatched: 3. Per germline, CDR1 SGHNT and CDR2 YYREEE (reference sequence). The CDR3 nucleotides are TGTGCCAGCAGCCCCGACAGGGCGAACACCGGGGAGCTGTTTTTT. Encoded protein: CASSPDRANTGELFF.

The rearrangement uses TRBV19 and TRBJ1-5; TRBD1 matches at 7 bases. The CDR3 runs to 16 residues. CDR1 is LNHDA and CDR2 is SQIVND in the germline V gene (reference sequence). The ends lost 4 bases at V and 5 bases at J; junction bases unmatched: 11. CDR3: CASSSSNDRVDQPQHF. The CDR3 DNA is TGTGCCAGTAGTAGTAGTAATGACAGGGTTGATCAGCCCCAGCATTTT.

V is TRBV13 and J is TRBJ2-7, with 7 bases matching TRBD1. This CDR3 has 14 residues. The V gene's germline CDR1 is PRHDT and CDR2 FYEKMQ (reference sequence). The J segment lost 3 bases and the V segment lost 5 bases, leaving 7 bases of the junction unmatched. This CDR3 is CASSQGQLFYEQYF. CDR3 coding DNA: TGTGCCAGCAGCCAGGGACAGCTGTTCTACGAGCAGTACTTC.

The chain uses TRBV7-2 and TRBJ2-5, with a tentative D call TRBD1 (6 bases). CDR3 size: 13 residues. Per the germline V gene, CDR1 is SGHTA and CDR2 is FQGNSA. V was shortened by 5 bases and J by 13 bases, with 20 bases between the two germline ends. The CDR3 sequence: CASSLKVTGSRYF. DNA for the CDR3: TGTGCCAGCAGCCTCAAGGTAACAGGGAGTCGGTACTTC.

This rearrangement joins TRBV19 to TRBJ2-1; D ambiguous. The CDR3 runs to 15 residues. Trimming cost V 5 bases and J 5 bases, with 16 bases left between them. CDR1 and CDR2 (germline): LNHDA, SQIVND (reference sequence). CDR3 sequence (DNA): TGTGCCAGTAGTCCTATCCAAATCCGGGACAATGAGCAGTTCTTC. Protein product: CASSPIQIRDNEQFF.

Only a few counts were recorded for this clone. The chain combines TRBV7-8 with TRBJ2-5, with unresolved D. CDR1 is SGHVS, CDR2 FQNEAQ, per germline. The CDR3 contains 17 residues. Trimming cost V 1 base and J 1 base, with 16 bases left between them. The CDR3 DNA reads TGTGCCAGCAGCTTAGGGGCCAGTGGAACTTCCCAAGAGACCCAGTACTTC. Residues: CASSLGASGTSQETQYF.